This T cell receptor beta chain was recorded in a study of T cell repertoires in cytomegalovirus infection (dated by TCRdb to between 2018 and 2021). General notes on the study: Donor HLA type was relevant to the analysis, because carriage of CMV infection together with the matching HLA type was indicated by public TCR beta signatures. Beyond this particular receptor, the publication reports: The ex vivo response was dominated by HLA-C-restricted CMV-specific TCR beta clonotypes, and the single most frequent clonotype in two of eight donors was supplied by these HLA-C-restricted clonotypes. In both this cohort and an independent roughly 400-donor cohort, the cumulative frequency of public TCR beta family members distinguished carriers of CMV infection plus the relevant HLA type.

TCRdb names Illumina HiSeq 1500 as the instrument used. TCRdb reworked the public reads: Q25 trimming with fastp, MiXCR clone assembly, productive beta chains retained. Each entry is one CDR3 protein sequence, shown with its most common DNA and genes. The sample data list some 400,000 distinct CDR3 sequences, and less than 20% of these were observed just once. Around 9.3% of the sample comes from the top ten. The sample holds a few counts of this clonotype. It has no known antigen specificity. Nothing much larger sits one base from this clone, and base qualities are not available. Inclusive of the bounding cysteine and phenylalanine, the CDR3 is 18 residues long. The entry retains the CDR3 DNA only, 54 bases that are in frame from base 1. CDR1 and CDR2 were assigned from the germline V gene as SGHDN and FVKESK. The germline V end is reduced by 1 base and the J end by 0 bases; junction bases left unmatched: 8.

Sequencing was carried out using PBMCs. The rearranged segments are TRBV14 and TRBJ1-2, with 10 bases in between that match TRBD1. The origin of this receptor is a human donor in good health (CMV status not recorded). Some clones in this sample may be carry-over from other donors' samples. The CDR3 protein: CASSQARDRGWANYGYTF. In nucleotide form, the sequence is TGTGCCAGCAGCCAAGCGAGGGACAGGGGATGGGCTAACTATGGCTACACCTTC.